A single sample gave rise to the 16 T cell receptor beta chains below, sequenced in a study of sequential checkpoint blockade in melanoma. Treatment specified: randomized to nivolumab then ipilimumab (arm A) or the reverse (arm B). Only in-frame clones appear in the TCRdb table, and some are missing; sequencing was by immunoSEQ multiplex PCR. The sample lists approximately 4,900 clones; 34% were seen once. The source was tumor tissue (inferred from file names), collected from a patient given nivolumab and ipilimumab in sequence. The receptors here all came from a human donor with melanoma.

This chain connects TRBV6-8 to TRBJ1-1; D unresolved. The germline V gene has CDR1 MNHGY and CDR2 SAAAGT. The germline V and J ends were trimmed by 7 bases and 0 bases, with 9 bases remaining between them. The CDR3 covers 13 residues. CDR3: CASMSLVNTEAFF. In nucleotides, the CDR3 is TGTGCCAGCATGTCGTTGGTGAACACTGAAGCTTTCTTT.

This clone has only one observation. The chain couples TRBV19 to TRBJ1-2; 9 bases fit TRBD1. CDR3 length equals 16 residues. V shed 4 bases and J 4 bases; nucleotides not matched to a gene: 10. The germline CDR1 and CDR2 sequences are LNHDA and SQIVND (reference sequence). In nucleotides, the CDR3 is TGTGCCAGTAGTAGCATGAAAGGGACAGGGTTCTATGGCTACACCTTC. Residues: CASSSMKGTGFYGYTF.

In this sample, this clone turned up once. V gene TRBV30 combines with J gene TRBJ1-5; D ambiguous. Germline CDR1 and CDR2: GTSNPN and SVGIG (reference sequence). The CDR3 has 11 residues. V shed 5 bases and J shed 7 bases, with 9 bases lying between them. The CDR3 nucleotides read TGTGCCTGGGGGGTTGGGCAGCCCCAGCATTTT. As protein: CAWGVGQPQHF.

Only a few counts were recorded for this clone. The chain uses TRBV6-8 and TRBJ2-4; tentative D call: TRBD1 (6 bases). Per the germline V gene, CDR1 is MNHGY and CDR2 is SAAAGT. This CDR3 is built from 15 residues. V dropped 6 bases and J dropped 1 base, with 13 bases sitting between them. CDR3 bases: TGTGCCAGCAGACACAGGGAGACGGCCAAAAACATTCAGTACTTC. It specifies CASRHRETAKNIQYF.

The chain recombines TRBV5-1 with TRBJ2-5, with D maybe TRBD2 (5 bases). This CDR3 spans 15 amino acids. With 4 bases removed from V and 3 bases from J, the gap between germline ends came to 16 bases. CDR1 is SGHRS and CDR2 is YFSETQ in the germline V gene. CDR3 loop: CASSPGRRAEETQYF. The CDR3 nucleotides read TGCGCCAGCAGCCCGGGTAGGCGAGCGGAAGAGACCCAGTACTTC.

This clone has a handful of counts. This sequence joins TRBV5-1 and TRBJ2-5; the D gene is possibly TRBD2 (6 bases). The germline CDR1 and CDR2 sequences are SGHRS and YFSETQ. The CDR3 sequence is 20 residues long. V gave up 1 base and J gave up 2 bases, with 27 bases separating them. The DNA for the CDR3 is TGCGCCAGCAGCTTGCTTAGGTCTCCGGGAGTGGGGTGGAGACAAGAGACCCAGTACTTC. Its translation is CASSLLRSPGVGWRQETQYF.

In DNA form, the CDR3 reads TGTGCCAGCAGTGCCATCAGATCCACAGATACGCAGTATTTT. It codes for CASSAIRSTDTQYF. The rearrangement joins TRBV6-8 to TRBJ2-3; no firm D call. The CDR3 consists of 14 residues. V was cut by 5 bases and J by 2 bases, with 11 bases left in between. Germline V gives CDR1 MNHGY, CDR2 SAAAGT.

This clone occurred a few times. The chain couples TRBV11-3 to TRBJ2-7; 7 nucleotides line up with TRBD1. The CDR3 spans 14 residues. The V segment lost 6 bases and the J segment 2 bases; nucleotides outside the gene matches: 7. Per germline, CDR1 SGHNT and CDR2 YENEEA. DNA of the CDR3: TGTGCCAGCAGATCGACAGGGACCGCCTACGAGCAGTACTTC. Translation: CASRSTGTAYEQYF.

This rearrangement joins TRBV6-8 to TRBJ1-2; D is perhaps TRBD1 (6 bases). Trimming removed 5 bases at V and 4 bases at J, with 17 bases between. The CDR3 extends over 15 amino acids. Germline V gene data show CDR1 as MNHGY and CDR2 as SAAAGT. CDR3 amino acids: CASSETWTALYGYTF. The CDR3 nucleotides read TGTGCCAGCAGTGAGACATGGACAGCCCTCTATGGCTACACCTTC.

This clone was detected a few times. This chain joins TRBV12-5 and TRBJ2-1, with TRBD2 as a possible D gene (6 bases). The CDR3 covers 13 residues. Germline CDR1 LGHNT, CDR2 FRNRAP. The CDR3 DNA follows: TGTGCCACCGGAGGGCTCCTATACAATGAGCAGTTCTTC. Amino acids: CATGGLLYNEQFF.

This chain joins TRBV12-5 and TRBJ1-6; D uncertain. Trimming stripped 11 bases from V and 4 bases from J, with 9 bases between. Germline lookup yields CDR1 LGHNT and CDR2 FRNRAP. This CDR3 is built from 12 residues. The CDR3 bases are TGTGCTGCCGGAATTTATAATTCACCCCTCCACTTT. It encodes CAAGIYNSPLHF. The full variable domain, in which reference TRBV12-5 and TRBJ1-6 provide the parts outside the CDR3, is DARVTQTPRHKVTEMGQEVTMRCQPILGHNTVFWYRQTMMQGLELLAYFRNRAPLDDSGMPKDRFSAEMPDATLATLKIQPSEPRDSAVYFCAAGIYNSPLHFGNGTRLTVT.

The rearrangement links TRBV18 to TRBJ2-3; TRBD1 matches at 8 bases. This CDR3 is built from 15 residues. After removal of 4 bases from V and 2 bases from J, the junction contained 5 bases not matched to a gene. Germline CDR1 is KGHSH and CDR2 is LQKENI. The DNA for the CDR3 is TGTGCCAGCTCACGCCGACAGGGGTACACAGATACGCAGTATTTT. Encoded protein: CASSRRQGYTDTQYF.

This clone was recorded a few times. The chain has TRBV19 and TRBJ2-7, with a possible D match to TRBD1 (5 bases). Trimming shortened V by 3 bases and J by 5 bases, and 14 bases separated the two germline ends. Per the germline V gene, CDR1 is LNHDA and CDR2 is SQIVND (reference sequence). The CDR3 sequence is 14 residues long. In DNA form, the CDR3 reads TGTGCCAGTAGTATCCCAGGGATTCGCGACGAGCAGTACTTC. The encoded protein is CASSIPGIRDEQYF.

The chain employs TRBV9 and TRBJ2-1; 9 bases fit TRBD1. Germline CDR1 is SGDLS and CDR2 is YYNGEE. The CDR3 contains 15 residues. The V segment lost 0 bases and the J segment 3 bases; nucleotides outside the gene matches: 1. CDR3 in amino acids: CASSVATGGYNEQFF. CDR3 bases: TGTGCCAGCAGCGTAGCGACAGGGGGCTACAATGAGCAGTTCTTC. Based on the CDR3 plus reference TRBV9 and TRBJ2-1, the full variable domain is DSGVTQTPKHLITATGQRVTLRCSPRSGDLSVYWYQQSLDQGLQFLIQYYNGEERAKGNILERFSAQQFPDLHSELNLSSLELGDSALYFCASSVATGGYNEQFFGPGTRLTVL.

The CDR3 region is CASSPLAGSYEQYF. The CDR3 coding sequence is TGTGCCAGCAGTCCCTTGGCGGGGAGCTACGAGCAGTACTTC. The chain combines TRBV6-8 with TRBJ2-7, with D tentatively TRBD2 (6 bases). The ends were cut back, 5 bases at V and 3 bases at J, with 14 bases in the middle. The CDR3 has 14 residues. The germline CDR1 and CDR2 sequences are MNHGY and SAAAGT.

This chain joins TRBV19 and TRBJ1-2, with a weak D call TRBD1 (5 bases). The CDR3 spans 14 residues. V lost 8 bases and J lost 4, with 17 bases in between. Germline CDR1 and CDR2: LNHDA and SQIVND (reference sequence). The CDR3 reads CASSSGGSSYGYTF. In nucleotides, the CDR3 is TGTGCCAGTTCCTCGGGGGGGTCGAGCTATGGCTACACCTTC.